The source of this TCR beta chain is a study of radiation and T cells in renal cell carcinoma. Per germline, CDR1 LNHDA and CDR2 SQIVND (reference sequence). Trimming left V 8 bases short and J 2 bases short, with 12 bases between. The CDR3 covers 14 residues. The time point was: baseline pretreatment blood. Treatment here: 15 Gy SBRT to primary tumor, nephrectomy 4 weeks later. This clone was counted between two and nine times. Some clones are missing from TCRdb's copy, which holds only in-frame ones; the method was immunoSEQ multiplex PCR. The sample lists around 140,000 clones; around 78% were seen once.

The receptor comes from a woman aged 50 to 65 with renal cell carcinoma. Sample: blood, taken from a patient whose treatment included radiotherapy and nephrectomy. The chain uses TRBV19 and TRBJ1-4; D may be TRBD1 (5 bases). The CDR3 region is CASAARGTNEKLFF. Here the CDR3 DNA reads TGTGCCAGTGCTGCGAGGGGCACTAATGAAAAACTGTTTTTT.